This TCR beta chain was identified during a study of CD8 T cells in Susac syndrome. With random hexamers, reverse transcription was performed on roughly 0.5 to 1 ug of RNA. The amplification used immunoSEQ multiplex PCR on TCR beta CDR3; it spanned 54 Vbeta and 13 Jbeta. One entry per CDR3 protein, called by TCRdb with MiXCR from the immunoSEQ multiplex PCR reads. Of around 140,000 distinct CDR3 sequences listed, around 94% were seen once; the top ten hold over 0.07%. Blood CD8+ and CD4+ T cells underwent high-throughput TCR beta sequencing. The sequence was obtained from a human donor in good health. The sample comprised CD4+ T cells from PBMCs.

For the CDR3, the DNA is TGCGCCAGCGCTACAAGCCAGAACACTGAAGCTTTCTTT. It is translated as CASATSQNTEAFF. J is TRBJ1-1 and V is TRBV10-1; D uncertain. V was clipped by 8 bases and J by 1 base, with 11 bases between them. The CDR3 runs to 13 residues. CDR1 and CDR2 (germline): WNHNN, SYGVQD (reference sequence).